This TCR beta chain appears in the sequencing data of a study of blood T cell repertoires in COVID-19. In the study overall: There were acute and convalescent COVID-19 samples, and they came from the United States, Italy and Spain. T cells, B-cell-depleted T cells, or PBMCs provided the cDNA or gDNA that served as material.

Original processing notes: Amplification from reference gene primers served as the basis for estimated nucleated cell counts. TCRdb's copy holds only in-frame clones and misses some; the assay was immunoSEQ multiplex PCR. V and J calls and clone size are copied from that table; D and trimming were computed from the DNA. The sample yields 120,000 or so clones, roughly 80% seen once. Germline V gene lookup returns CDR1 LGHNT and CDR2 FRNRAP. CDR3 length equals 14 residues. The germline V and J ends were trimmed by 6 bases and 5 bases, with 13 bases remaining between them. The genes are TRBV12-5 and TRBJ1-4; no clear D. Sample: peripheral blood. This clonotype was sampled from a man aged 60 to 69 with acute or convalescent COVID-19. This CDR3 reads CASGHTGWNEKLFF. CDR3 bases: TGTGCTAGTGGCCATACCGGGTGGAATGAAAAACTGTTTTTT.